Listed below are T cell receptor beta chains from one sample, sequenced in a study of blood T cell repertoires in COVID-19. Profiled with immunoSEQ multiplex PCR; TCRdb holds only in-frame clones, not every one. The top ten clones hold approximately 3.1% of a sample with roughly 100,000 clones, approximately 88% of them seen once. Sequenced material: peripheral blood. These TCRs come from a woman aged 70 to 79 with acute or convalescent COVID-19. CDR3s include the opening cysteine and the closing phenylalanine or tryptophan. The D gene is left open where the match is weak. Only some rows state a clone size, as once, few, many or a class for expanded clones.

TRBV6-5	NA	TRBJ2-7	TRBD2	TGTGCCAGCAAGGAGGTAGCGGGAGTGAGTGAGCAGTACTTC	CASKEVAGVSEQYF
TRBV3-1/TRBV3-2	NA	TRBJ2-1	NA	TGTGCCAGCAGCCCGACCTCCGACAGTCCCCTCTACAATGAGCAGTTCTTC	CASSPTSDSPLYNEQFF
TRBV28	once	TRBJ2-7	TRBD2	TGTGCCAGCGTCGGGACTACCTACGAGCAGTACTTC	CASVGTTYEQYF
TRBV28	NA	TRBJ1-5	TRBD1	TGTGCCAGCAGGCTACAGGGGCAGCCCCAGCATTTT	CASRLQGQPQHF
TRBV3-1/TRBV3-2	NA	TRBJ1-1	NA	TGTGCCAGCAGCGTCAGGGGTATGAACACTGAAGCTTTCTTT	CASSVRGMNTEAFF
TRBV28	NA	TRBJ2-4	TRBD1	TGTGCCAGCAGTTCCCCGGACAGGGCCAACATTCAGTACTTC	CASSSPDRANIQYF
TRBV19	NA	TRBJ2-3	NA	TGTGCCAGTAGTACCGGACAGTTTTCCTTCACAGATACGCAGTATTTT	CASSTGQFSFTDTQYF
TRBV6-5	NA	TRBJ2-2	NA	TGTGCCAGCAGTCGGGAGCCTTCCGGGGAGCTGTTTTTT	CASSREPSGELFF
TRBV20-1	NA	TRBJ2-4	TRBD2	TGCAGTGCTTCGGGGCTAGCGGGAGTACGCTTC	CSASGLAGVRF
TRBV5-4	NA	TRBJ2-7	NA	TGTGCCAGCAGCTTGGGACTAGGTAGCTACGAGCAGTACTTC	CASSLGLGSYEQYF
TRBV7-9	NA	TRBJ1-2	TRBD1	TGTGCCAGCAGCTTAGCAACCGAGACAGGGTTTGGCTACACCTTC	CASSLATETGFGYTF
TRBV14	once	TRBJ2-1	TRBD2	TGTGCCAGCAGCCGCGCGGGACTATCCTACAATGAGCAGTTCTTC	CASSRAGLSYNEQFF
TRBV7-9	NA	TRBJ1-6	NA	TGTGCCAGCAGCGGCCCCGAGGGTGGTGGTTCACCCCTCCACTTT	CASSGPEGGGSPLHF
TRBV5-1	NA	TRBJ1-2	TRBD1	TGCGCCAGCAGCGTTGGGACAGGGGGTGGCTACACCTTC	CASSVGTGGGYTF
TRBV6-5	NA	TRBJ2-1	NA	TGTGCCAGCAGTCCTCCAGGGGCCCATGAGCAGTTCTTC	CASSPPGAHEQFF
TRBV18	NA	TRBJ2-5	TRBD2	TGTGCCAGCTCACCACATAGCGGGGGTGAGACCCAGTACTTC	CASSPHSGGETQYF
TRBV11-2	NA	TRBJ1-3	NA	TGTGCCAGCAGCTTACTTCCGGGAAACACCATATATTTT	CASSLLPGNTIYF
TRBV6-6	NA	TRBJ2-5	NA	TGTGCCAGCAGTTACCGGGGATACCAAGAGACCCAGTACTTC	CASSYRGYQETQYF
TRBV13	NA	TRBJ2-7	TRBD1	TGTGCCAGCAGCAGTCGGACAGGGGCCCACTACGAGCAGTACTTC	CASSSRTGAHYEQYF
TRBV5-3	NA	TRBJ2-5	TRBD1	TGTGCCAGAAGCTTGGGAGACGGGACAGGGGAAAAGACCCAGTACTTC	CARSLGDGTGEKTQYF
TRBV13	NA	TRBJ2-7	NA	TGTGCCAGCAGCTTAAGGGGCTCCCGTGTCGACGAGCAGTACTTC	CASSLRGSRVDEQYF
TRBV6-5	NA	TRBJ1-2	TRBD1	TGTGCCAGCAGACAGGGGGCGAAGGACTATGGCTACACCTTC	CASRQGAKDYGYTF
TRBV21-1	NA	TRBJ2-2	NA	TGTGCCAGCAGCCCCACGAGGATAGCGGGATGCACCGGGGAGCTGTTTTTT	CASSPTRIAGCTGELFF
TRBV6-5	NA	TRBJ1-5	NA	TGTGCCAGCAATAGCCAGAGGGGCAATCAGCCCCAGCATTTT	CASNSQRGNQPQHF
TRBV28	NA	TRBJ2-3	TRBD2	TGTGCCAGCAGTCCCTGGACTAGCGGGAGGAGGGGCACAGATACGCAGTATTTT	CASSPWTSGRRGTDTQYF
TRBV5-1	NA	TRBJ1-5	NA	TGCGCCAGCAGCTTGGATGGAGGCCTGATGCAGCCCCAGCATTTT	CASSLDGGLMQPQHF
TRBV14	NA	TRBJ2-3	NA	TGTGCCAGCAGCCAACTAAGTTGGGATACGCAGTATTTT	CASSQLSWDTQYF
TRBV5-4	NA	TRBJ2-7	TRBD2	TGTGCCAGCAGATTAGCGGGAGGACACTACGAGCAGTACTTC	CASRLAGGHYEQYF
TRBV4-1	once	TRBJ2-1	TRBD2	TGCGCCAGCAGCCAAGCAGTGTCTAGCGGGAGTAATGAGCAGTTCTTC	CASSQAVSSGSNEQFF
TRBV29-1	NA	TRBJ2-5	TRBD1	TGCAGCATGCGACAGGGGGGAGAGACCCAGTACTTC	CSMRQGGETQYF
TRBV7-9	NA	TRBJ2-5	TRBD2	TGTGCCAGCAGCTTAAAATTTCAGCGGGGCAAAGAGACCCAGTACTTC	CASSLKFQRGKETQYF
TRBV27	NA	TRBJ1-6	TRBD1	TGTGCCAGCAGCTACAGGGGGTATAATTCACCCCTCCACTTT	CASSYRGYNSPLHF
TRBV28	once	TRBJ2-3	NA	TGTGCCAGCATGGAGGGACAGCCAAAAGATACGCAGTATTTT	CASMEGQPKDTQYF
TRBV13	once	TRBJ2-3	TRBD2	TGTGCCAGCAGCGGTTACAACCCGACACTAGCGGCAAAAGATACGCAGTATTTT	CASSGYNPTLAAKDTQYF
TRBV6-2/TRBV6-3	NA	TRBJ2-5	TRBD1	TGTGCCAGCAACCCCCTGCCCGATTTCGGACAGGGGGAAAAAGAGACCCAGTACTTC	CASNPLPDFGQGEKETQYF
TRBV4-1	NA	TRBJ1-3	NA	TGCGCCAGCAGCCAAGATACAGGCATAGGAAACACCATATATTTT	CASSQDTGIGNTIYF
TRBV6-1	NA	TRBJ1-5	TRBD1	TGTGCCAGCAGTGAAAACAGGGGGCTAAGTCAGCCCCAGCATTTT	CASSENRGLSQPQHF
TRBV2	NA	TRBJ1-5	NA	TGTGCCAGCAGCCTGACTGGAGGAAGGAGCAATCAGCCCCAGCATTTT	CASSLTGGRSNQPQHF
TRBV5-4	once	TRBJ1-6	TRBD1	TGTGCCAGCAGCTTGGCCTTAAACAGGGGAATGAATTCACCCCTCCACTTT	CASSLALNRGMNSPLHF
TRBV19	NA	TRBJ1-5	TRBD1	TGTGCCAGTAGTATTTATAAGGGACAGGGGCTACAGCCCCAGCATTTT	CASSIYKGQGLQPQHF
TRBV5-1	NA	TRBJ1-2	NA	TGCGCCAGCAGCTTGGGGCAGGGGAACTATGGCTACACCTTC	CASSLGQGNYGYTF
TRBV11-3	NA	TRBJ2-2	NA	TGTGCCAGCAGCTTAGGGTGGGGCGTCACCGGGGAGCTGTTTTTT	CASSLGWGVTGELFF
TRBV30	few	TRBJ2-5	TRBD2	TGTGCCTGGAGAACTAGCGGGAGCCTTGGGACCCAGTACTTC	CAWRTSGSLGTQYF
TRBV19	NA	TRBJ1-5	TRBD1	TGTGCCAGTAGTAAAACAGGGGTAGGGAATCAGCCCCAGCATTTT	CASSKTGVGNQPQHF
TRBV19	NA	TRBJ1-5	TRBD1	TGTGCCAGTAGTGCACCCTCCGGGACAGGGTTGGGTCAGCCCCAGCATTTT	CASSAPSGTGLGQPQHF
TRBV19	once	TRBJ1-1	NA	TGTGCCAGTAGTGTAACTCAGGGGAAAGGTGAAGCTTTCTTT	CASSVTQGKGEAFF
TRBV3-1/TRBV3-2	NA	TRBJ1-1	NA	TGTGCCAGCAGCCAACAGGTGTCGTATGCAGGTACTGAAGCTTTCTTT	CASSQQVSYAGTEAFF
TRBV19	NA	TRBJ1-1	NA	TGTGCCAGTAGTCCGTGGACGGACAGTGTGAAAGCTTTCTTT	CASSPWTDSVKAFF
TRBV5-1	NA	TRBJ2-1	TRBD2	TGCGCCAGCAGCATCGGGACTAGCTCCAATGAGCAGTTCTTC	CASSIGTSSNEQFF
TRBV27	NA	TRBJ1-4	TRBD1	TGTGCCAGCAGTCTATCCCGGGACAGGGCTCGAGCTAATGAAAAACTGTTTTTT	CASSLSRDRARANEKLFF
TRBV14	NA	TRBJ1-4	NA	TGTGCCAGCAGCCACTCCGCGACAGTGCCATTTGGTGAAAAACTGTTTTTT	CASSHSATVPFGEKLFF
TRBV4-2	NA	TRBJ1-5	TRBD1	TGTGCCAGCAGCCAAGGGGACAGGGGTAGTGATCAGCCCCAGCATTTT	CASSQGDRGSDQPQHF
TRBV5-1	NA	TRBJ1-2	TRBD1	TGCGCCAGCAGCTCGGACAGGGGTAACTATGGCTACACCTTC	CASSSDRGNYGYTF
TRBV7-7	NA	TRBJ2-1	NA	TGTGCCAGCAGCTTTTCGGAGGGGAAACCATACAATGAGCAGTTCTTC	CASSFSEGKPYNEQFF